Each of the 32 T cell receptor beta chains below was sequenced from the same sample in a study of radiation and T cells in renal cell carcinoma. Assay: immunoSEQ multiplex PCR; the TCRdb copy retains only in-frame clones and omits some. The repertoire consists of some 140,000 clones, with around nine tenths occurring once and the leading ten covering approximately 12%. Sample time point: baseline pretreatment blood. This sample's treatment: 15 Gy SBRT to primary tumor, nephrectomy 4 weeks later. The source material was blood, sampled from a patient whose treatment included radiotherapy and nephrectomy. These TCRs come from a woman aged 45-59 years with renal cell carcinoma.

The chain has TRBV18 and TRBJ1-2; 10 bases are a match to TRBD1. The germline V gene encodes CDR1 KGHSH and CDR2 LQKENI. The CDR3 contains 15 residues. V lost 2 bases to trimming and J lost 8 bases; unmatched junction nucleotides: 8. CDR3 nucleotides: TGTGCCAGCTCACCAAGAACGGGACAGGGGTGGGGCTACACCTTC. Encoded protein: CASSPRTGQGWGYTF.

This clone was recorded only once. CDR3 DNA: TGTGCCAGCAGCCCCCGCGAGGGGGTTCATGGCTACACCTTC. This encodes CASSPREGVHGYTF. The rearrangement links TRBV4-2 to TRBJ1-2; possibly TRBD1 for D (6 bases). From germline, CDR1 is LGHNA and CDR2 YNFKEQ. Trimming pared 4 bases from V and 6 bases from J, leaving 15 bases between. The CDR3 is 14 amino acids.

The chain joins TRBV4-3 to TRBJ2-5, with a possible D match to TRBD1 (6 bases). Germline-derived CDR1 and CDR2 are LGHNA and YSLEER. V shed 0 bases and J shed 2 bases, with 10 bases lying between them. The CDR3 extends over 15 amino acids. The CDR3 sequence is CASSQDRGPQETQYF. DNA for the CDR3: TGCGCCAGCAGCCAAGACAGGGGCCCGCAAGAGACCCAGTACTTC.

The chain joins TRBV7-3 to TRBJ1-1, with D maybe TRBD1 (5 bases). Trimming pared 5 bases from V and 1 base from J, leaving 8 bases between. The length of the CDR3 is 13 residues. Germline V gives CDR1 SGHTA, CDR2 FQGTGA. CDR3 protein: CASSQGANTEAFF. Here the CDR3 DNA reads TGTGCCAGCAGCCAAGGGGCGAACACTGAAGCTTTCTTT.

V gene TRBV10-3 combines with J gene TRBJ1-3; no reliable D call. The V gene lost 10 bases and the J gene lost 8 bases, with 12 bases spanning the gap. The CDR3 spans 11 residues. Germline V gene data show CDR1 as ENHRY and CDR2 as SYGVKD. CDR3 loop: CATNHGDTIYF. The CDR3 DNA reads TGTGCCACTAATCACGGGGACACCATATATTTT.

J is TRBJ1-2 and V is TRBV20-1; TRBD1 might be the D (5 bases). The ends were cut back, 7 bases at V and 2 bases at J, with 8 bases in the middle. Germline V lookup: CDR1 DFQATT, CDR2 SNEGSKA (reference sequence). The CDR3 extends over 11 amino acids. CDR3 nucleotide sequence: TGCAGTGTTCCAGGGAACTATGGCTACACCTTC. This codes for CSVPGNYGYTF.

The V call is TRBV6-1, the J call TRBJ2-2, with a weak D call TRBD2 (5 bases). The CDR3 loop spans 16 amino acids. The V and J ends lost 3 bases and 3 bases respectively, with 14 bases between them. Germline V gene lookup returns CDR1 MNHNS and CDR2 SASEGT. The chain's CDR3 is CASSERAARYTGELFF. Written as DNA, the CDR3 is TGTGCCAGCAGTGAGAGGGCGGCCAGATACACCGGGGAGCTGTTTTTT.

V and J are TRBV13 and TRBJ1-1; 8 bases are shared with TRBD1. The CDR3 sequence is 15 residues long. Germline trimming cut 3 bases from V and 10 bases from J; bases unmatched to any gene: 13. Looked up from germline, CDR1 is PRHDT and CDR2 is FYEKMQ (reference sequence). This chain's CDR3 is CASSFRQGSSRGAFF. CDR3 DNA: TGTGCCAGCAGCTTTAGACAGGGGTCGTCCCGAGGAGCTTTCTTT.

This clone was seen just once. J is TRBJ2-5 and V is TRBV7-9, with 9 nucleotides matching TRBD1. This CDR3 has 15 residues. Germline V lookup: CDR1 SEHNR, CDR2 FQNEAQ (reference sequence). J gave up 9 bases and V 2 bases, and 10 bases lay outside the gene matches. CDR3 loop: CASSLWDRVHSAQYF. The DNA of the CDR3 is TGTGCCAGCAGCTTATGGGACAGGGTCCACTCGGCCCAGTACTTC.

The chain is built from TRBV2 and TRBJ2-2, with 8 nucleotides matching TRBD2. J lost 4 bases, V lost 5 bases, and 12 bases had no gene match. The CDR3 length is 17 residues. Germline V gene lookup returns CDR1 SNHLY and CDR2 FYNNEI. The CDR3 reads CASSPHPAGAGTGELFF. The CDR3 DNA sequence: TGTGCCAGCAGTCCCCACCCAGCGGGGGCCGGCACCGGGGAGCTGTTTTTT.

The chain uses TRBV15 and TRBJ1-2; possible D gene TRBD1, 5 bases. V was pared by 1 base and J by 4 bases, with 19 bases between. The CDR3 runs 17 residues. Germline CDR1 LNHNV, CDR2 YYDKDF (reference sequence). CDR3 sequence (DNA): TGTGCCACCAGCAGAGTCTCGGCGGCCGATCAGGGCTATGGCTACACCTTC. It yields the protein CATSRVSAADQGYGYTF.

The J gene is TRBJ2-3, the V gene TRBV7-2, with D possibly being TRBD2 (6 bases). The V end lost 6 bases, the J end lost 4 bases, and 8 bases lay between the germline ends. The CDR3 is 12 residues long. Germline V gives CDR1 SGHTA, CDR2 FQGNSA. The CDR3 DNA is TGTGCCAGCAGGGGGGGATCAGATACGCAGTATTTT. Protein sequence: CASRGGSDTQYF.

The chain is built from TRBV6-1 and TRBJ1-3; D is uncertain. This CDR3 is built from 12 residues. Trimming took 7 bases from V and 0 from J, leaving 4 bases between them. In germline, CDR1 is MNHNS, CDR2 SASEGT. The CDR3 protein is CASMGSGNTIYF. In DNA form, the CDR3 reads TGTGCCAGCATGGGCTCTGGAAACACCATATATTTT.

This chain joins TRBV5-1 and TRBJ2-1; 7 bases align to TRBD1. J was trimmed by 5 bases and V by 3 bases; bases with no gene match: 8. The CDR3 spans 15 residues. The germline CDR1 and CDR2 sequences are SGHRS and YFSETQ. The DNA for the CDR3 is TGCGCCAGCAGCTCCCTTAGGGGGCCCGACAATGAGCAGTTCTTC. Translating it yields CASSSLRGPDNEQFF. The full variable domain, with the rest looked up from reference TRBV5-1 and TRBJ2-1, is KAGVTQTPRYLIKTRGQQVTLSCSPISGHRSVSWYQQTPGQGLQFLFEYFSETQRNKGNFPGRFSGRQFSNSRSEMNVSTLELGDSALYLCASSSLRGPDNEQFFGPGTRLTVL.

This clone was observed a few times. The V and J genes are TRBV19 and TRBJ2-7; 11 nucleotides line up with TRBD2. This CDR3 region has 15 residues. Trimming cost V 7 bases and J 3 bases; bases outside gene matches: 8. Germline V gene lookup returns CDR1 LNHDA and CDR2 SQIVND (reference sequence). The CDR3 sequence: CASTKTSGDFYEQYF. In DNA, the CDR3 is TGTGCCAGTACCAAGACTAGCGGGGATTTCTACGAGCAGTACTTC.

With respect to this clone: The same CDR3 is also encoded by other DNA sequences in this sample. V and J are TRBV7-2 and TRBJ1-5; D is undetermined. The V gene's germline CDR1 is SGHTA and CDR2 FQGNSA. The CDR3 loop spans 14 amino acids. V lost 1 base to trimming and J lost 3 bases, with 7 bases between them. DNA of the CDR3: TGTGCCAGCAGCTTAGGGGCAGTCAATCAGCCCCAGCATTTT. Its translation is CASSLGAVNQPQHF.

The V call is TRBV7-6, the J call TRBJ2-4, with D hard to call. Germline V CDR1 and CDR2: SGHVS, FNYEAQ. CDR3 length equals 16 residues. The ends were cut back, 4 bases at V and 2 bases at J, with 15 bases in the middle. The CDR3 DNA follows: TGTGCCAGCAGCTCTCAACTCCGCTCCCCCAAAAACATTCAGTACTTC. Encoded protein: CASSSQLRSPKNIQYF.

The sample holds a few counts of this clone. V gene TRBV28 combines with J gene TRBJ1-6, with a possible D match to TRBD1 (6 bases). Between the trimmed V and J ends, which lost 6 bases and 8 bases, there was a span of 8 bases. Germline lookup yields CDR1 MDHEN and CDR2 SYDVKM. The CDR3 sequence is 12 residues long. CDR3 in amino acids: CASSQGYSPLHF. In DNA form, the CDR3 reads TGTGCCAGCAGCCAGGGGTATTCACCCCTCCACTTT.

The chain has TRBV10-2 and TRBJ2-2; 11 nucleotides match TRBD2. CDR3 length: 16 amino acids. V dropped 8 bases and J dropped 6; count of bases not matched to a gene: 11. The germline CDR1 and CDR2 sequences are WSHSY and SAAADI. CDR3 residues: CASLFSGGAGSGELFF. The CDR3 DNA is TGCGCCAGCCTGTTTAGCGGGGGGGCCGGTTCCGGGGAGCTGTTTTTT.

The genes are TRBV5-1 and TRBJ1-3; tentatively, D is TRBD1 (6 bases). The CDR3 has 17 amino acids. V gave up 0 bases and J gave up 0 bases, with 13 bases separating them. The germline gives CDR1 SGHRS, CDR2 YFSETQ. The CDR3, as DNA: TGCGCCAGCAGCTTGGCCGGGACATCCAACTCTGGAAACACCATATATTTT. It translates to CASSLAGTSNSGNTIYF.

This chain links TRBV5-1 with TRBJ2-3; 9 positions agree with TRBD1. V dropped 4 bases and J dropped 6; count of bases not matched to a gene: 9. This CDR3 is built from 15 residues. CDR1 is SGHRS and CDR2 is YFSETQ in the germline V gene. CDR3 residues: CASSVGQGIGDTQYF. CDR3 in DNA: TGCGCCAGCAGCGTCGGACAGGGGATCGGGGATACGCAGTATTTT.

This rearrangement joins TRBV4-3 to TRBJ2-1, with D possibly TRBD1 on 5 matching bases. This CDR3 comprises 16 residues. Deletions cut 0 bases from V and 0 bases from J, with 9 bases between. Germline loops: CDR1 LGHNA, CDR2 YSLEER. The CDR3 DNA follows: TGCGCCAGCAGCCAAGATCCCCAGGGCTCCTACAATGAGCAGTTCTTC. Encoded protein: CASSQDPQGSYNEQFF.

The rearrangement joins TRBV5-5 to TRBJ2-5, with TRBD1 matching over 10 bases. Trimming cost V 3 bases and J 4 bases; bases outside gene matches: 6. CDR1 is SGHKS and CDR2 is YYEKEE in the germline V gene (reference sequence). This CDR3 has 15 residues. The CDR3 DNA reads TGTGCCAGCAGCTCCGGGACAGGGGTAGGAGAGACCCAGTACTTC. Protein: CASSSGTGVGETQYF.

The chain employs TRBV30 and TRBJ1-1; D unclear. V lost 0 bases and J lost 0, with 5 bases in between. The CDR3 contains 13 residues. CDR1 is GTSNPN and CDR2 is SVGIG in the germline V gene (reference sequence). The CDR3 reads CAWSVLLNTEAFF. DNA of the CDR3: TGTGCCTGGAGTGTACTGTTGAACACTGAAGCTTTCTTT.

This clone was observed once. The chain recombines TRBV5-1 with TRBJ1-1; tentatively, D is TRBD1 (5 bases). With 4 bases removed from V and 7 bases from J, the gap between germline ends came to 20 bases. The CDR3 is 15 residues long. From germline, CDR1 is SGHRS and CDR2 YFSETQ. The CDR3 sequence: CASSGGRGRNDEAFF. CDR3 bases: TGCGCCAGCAGCGGCGGGAGGGGCCGCAATGATGAAGCTTTCTTT.

This chain uses TRBV6-5 with TRBJ1-1; 10 nucleotides match TRBD1. There are 12 residues in the CDR3. J gave up 11 bases and V 5 bases, and 5 bases lay outside the gene matches. CDR1 and CDR2 from the germline V gene are MNHEY and SVGAGI. DNA for the CDR3: TGTGCCAGCAGTCATGGGGACAGGGGCGCTTTCTTT. This gives the protein CASSHGDRGAFF.

The chain links TRBV25-1 to TRBJ2-5; D remains unclear. The CDR3 runs 15 residues. The V end lost 7 bases, the J end lost 2 bases, and 17 bases lay between the germline ends. Germline V gene lookup returns CDR1 MGHDK and CDR2 SYGVNS. CDR3 region: CASTTHTGPQETQYF. In nucleotides, the CDR3 is TGTGCCAGCACGACACATACTGGACCTCAAGAGACCCAGTACTTC.

The rearrangement uses TRBV20-1 and TRBJ2-1; D uncertain. The CDR3 extends over 11 amino acids. V lost 6 bases and J 8 bases, leaving 11 bases between the germline ends. CDR1 and CDR2 from the germline V gene are DFQATT and SNEGSKA (reference sequence). The CDR3 loop reads CSAPVVDEQFF. CDR3 in DNA: TGCAGTGCCCCCGTAGTGGATGAGCAGTTCTTC.

As to this clone: One end of the junction does not line up with germline, which may come from a read error. This rearrangement joins TRBV18 to TRBJ2-2; 7 bases are shared with TRBD1. This CDR3 is 17 amino acids long. CDR1 and CDR2 from the germline V gene are KGHSH and LQKENI. The CDR3 bases are TGTGCCAGCTCATCACCCGACAGGGATGTTTGGACCGGGGAGCTGTTTTTT. Translating it yields CASSSPDRDVWTGELFF. Full variable domain (missing parts from reference TRBV18 and TRBJ2-2): NAGVMQNPRHLVRRRGQEARLRCSPMKGHSHVYWYRQLPEEGLKFMVYLQKENIIDESGMPKERFSAEFPKEGPSILRIQQVVRGDSAAYFCASSSPDRDVWTGELFFGEGSRLTVL.

This chain joins TRBV13 and TRBJ2-7; no reliable D call. The CDR3 is made up of 12 amino acids. CDR1 is PRHDT and CDR2 is FYEKMQ in the germline V gene (reference sequence). V gave up 5 bases and J gave up 6 bases, with 11 bases separating them. The CDR3 DNA is TGTGCCAGCAGCCCAAACAAGGGCGAGCAGTACTTC. It is translated as CASSPNKGEQYF. Variable domain in full (rest from reference TRBV13 and TRBJ2-7): AAGVIQSPRHLIKEKRETATLKCYPIPRHDTVYWYQQGPGQDPQFLISFYEKMQSDKGSIPDRFSAQQFSDYHSELNMSSLELGDSALYFCASSPNKGEQYFGPGTRLTVT.

This chain links TRBV9 with TRBJ2-1; D gene uncertain. CDR1 is SGDLS and CDR2 is YYNGEE in the germline V gene. CDR3 length: 15 amino acids. Trimming pared 0 bases from V and 4 bases from J, leaving 11 bases between. The CDR3 protein is CASSVGVSQYNEQFF. CDR3 in DNA: TGTGCCAGCAGCGTAGGGGTATCCCAATACAATGAGCAGTTCTTC.

The chain employs TRBV29-1 and TRBJ1-2, with D hard to call. Germline lookup yields CDR1 SQVTM and CDR2 ANQGSEA. This CDR3 is 11 amino acids long. The V end lost 4 bases, the J end lost 2 bases, and 5 bases lay between the germline ends. The CDR3 nucleotides are TGCAGCGTTGTATGGAACTATGGCTACACCTTC. This sequence encodes CSVVWNYGYTF.